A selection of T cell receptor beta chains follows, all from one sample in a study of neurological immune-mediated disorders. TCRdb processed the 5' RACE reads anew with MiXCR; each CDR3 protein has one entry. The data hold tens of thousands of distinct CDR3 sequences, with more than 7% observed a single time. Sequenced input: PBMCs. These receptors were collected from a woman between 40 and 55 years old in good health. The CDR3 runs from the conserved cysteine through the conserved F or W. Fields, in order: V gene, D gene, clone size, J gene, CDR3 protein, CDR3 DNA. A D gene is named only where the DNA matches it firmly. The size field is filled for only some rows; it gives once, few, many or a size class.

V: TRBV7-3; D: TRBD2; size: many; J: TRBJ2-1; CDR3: CASSSGLAGGGEQFF; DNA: TGTGCCAGCAGCTCCGGACTAGCGGGAGGAGGTGAGCAGTTCTTC
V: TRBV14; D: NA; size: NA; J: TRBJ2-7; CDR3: CASAAGHFYNDREQYF; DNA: TGTGCCAGCGCCGCTGGACACTTCTACAACGATAGGGAGCAGTACTTC
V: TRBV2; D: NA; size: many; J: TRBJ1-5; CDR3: CASSGSGAQRSNQPQHF; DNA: TGTGCCAGCAGTGGATCAGGGGCGCAGAGGAGCAATCAGCCCCAGCATTTT
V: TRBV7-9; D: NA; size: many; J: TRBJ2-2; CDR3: CASSPFGAANTGELFF; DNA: TGTGCCAGCAGCCCCTTTGGGGCAGCTAACACCGGGGAGCTGTTTTTT
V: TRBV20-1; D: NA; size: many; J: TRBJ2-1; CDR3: CSAGVEAYNEQFF; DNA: TGCAGTGCTGGGGTAGAGGCCTACAATGAGCAGTTCTTC
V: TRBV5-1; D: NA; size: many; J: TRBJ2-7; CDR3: CASSLGSRDDFEQYF; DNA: TGCGCCAGCAGCTTGGGTTCGCGGGATGATTTCGAGCAGTACTTC
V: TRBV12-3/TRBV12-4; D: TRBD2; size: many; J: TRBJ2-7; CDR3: CASSGTSGGHEQYF; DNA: TGTGCCAGCAGTGGGACTAGCGGGGGGCACGAGCAGTACTTC
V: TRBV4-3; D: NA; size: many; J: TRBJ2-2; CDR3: CASSQGRGLDTGELFF; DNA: TGCGCCAGCAGCCAAGGGAGGGGTCTGGACACCGGGGAGCTGTTTTTT
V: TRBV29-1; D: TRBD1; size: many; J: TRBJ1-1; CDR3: CSVSGQGRTEAFF; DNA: TGCAGCGTGAGCGGACAGGGCCGAACTGAAGCTTTCTTT
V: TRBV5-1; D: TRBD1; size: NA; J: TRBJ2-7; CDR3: CASSLTGTVSSYEQYF; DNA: TGCGCCAGCAGCCTCACCGGGACAGTGAGCTCCTACGAGCAGTACTTC
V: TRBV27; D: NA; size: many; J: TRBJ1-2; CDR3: CASSPIVDSLVYGYTF; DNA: TGTGCCAGCAGTCCAATCGTCGACAGTCTCGTCTATGGCTACACCTTC
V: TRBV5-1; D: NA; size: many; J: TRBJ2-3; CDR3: CASRMVDSSTDTQYF; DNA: TGCGCCAGCAGGATGGTGGACAGTAGCACAGATACGCAGTATTTT
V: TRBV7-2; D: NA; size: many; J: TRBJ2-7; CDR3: CASSPRPSYEQYF; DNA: TGTGCCAGCAGCCCTCGTCCCTCGTACGAGCAGTACTTC
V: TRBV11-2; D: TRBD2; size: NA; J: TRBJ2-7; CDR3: CASSLNPSGDYEQYF; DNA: TGTGCCAGCAGCTTAAACCCTAGCGGGGACTACGAGCAGTACTTC
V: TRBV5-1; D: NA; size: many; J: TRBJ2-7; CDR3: CASSLTSAYEQYF; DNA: TGCGCCAGCAGCTTAACCTCGGCCTACGAGCAGTACTTC
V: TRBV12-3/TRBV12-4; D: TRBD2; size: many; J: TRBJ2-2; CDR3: CASSLGLAGATGELFF; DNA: TGTGCCAGCAGTTTAGGACTAGCGGGAGCCACCGGGGAGCTGTTTTTT
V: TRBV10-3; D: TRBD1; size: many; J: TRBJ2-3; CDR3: CAISESLAGGQDTQYF; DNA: TGTGCCATCAGTGAGTCGTTAGCAGGGGGTCAAGATACGCAGTATTTT
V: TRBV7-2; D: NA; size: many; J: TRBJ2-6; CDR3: CASSLVVRGSSGANVLTF; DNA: TGTGCCAGCAGCTTAGTCGTGAGAGGGAGCTCTGGGGCCAACGTCCTGACTTTC
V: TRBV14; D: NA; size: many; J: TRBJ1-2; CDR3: CASSQDTTGIRGYTF; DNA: TGTGCCAGCAGCCAAGATACCACAGGGATTCGTGGCTACACCTTC
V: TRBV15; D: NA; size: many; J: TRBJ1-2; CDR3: CATSRDRGGDKYGYTF; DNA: TGTGCCACCAGCAGAGATCGGGGCGGGGACAAATATGGCTACACCTTC
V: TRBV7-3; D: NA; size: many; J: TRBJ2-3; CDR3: CASRSLEGFTDTQYF; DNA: TGTGCCAGCAGGTCCCTAGAGGGATTCACAGATACGCAGTATTTT
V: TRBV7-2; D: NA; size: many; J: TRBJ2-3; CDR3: CASSFSRVSGTDTQYF; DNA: TGTGCCAGCAGCTTTAGCAGGGTTTCTGGCACAGATACGCAGTATTTT
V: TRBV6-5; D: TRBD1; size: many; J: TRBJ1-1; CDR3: CASSFGQGNTEAFF; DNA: TGTGCCAGCAGCTTCGGACAGGGGAACACTGAAGCTTTCTTT
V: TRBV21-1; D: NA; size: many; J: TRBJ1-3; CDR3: CASSKRGQGSGNTIYF; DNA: TGTGCCAGCAGCAAACGGGGACAGGGATCTGGAAACACCATATATTTT
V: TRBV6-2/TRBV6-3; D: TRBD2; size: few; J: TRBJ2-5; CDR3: CASSYGGREETQYF; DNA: TGTGCCAGCAGTTACGGCGGGAGAGAAGAGACCCAGTACTTC
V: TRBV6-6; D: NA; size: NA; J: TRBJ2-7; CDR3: CASSPFGEGELYF; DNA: TGTGCCAGCAGCCCATTTGGGGAAGGCGAGCTGTACTTC
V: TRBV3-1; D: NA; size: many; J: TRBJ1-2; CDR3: CASSQETANYGYTF; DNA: TGTGCCAGCAGCCAAGAGACAGCTAACTATGGCTACACCTTC
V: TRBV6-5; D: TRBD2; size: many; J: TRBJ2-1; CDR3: CASRPSSLAEQFF; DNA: TGTGCCAGCAGGCCCTCTTCACTAGCGGAGCAGTTCTTC
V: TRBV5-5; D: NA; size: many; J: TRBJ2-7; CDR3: CASSPPGGTVSYEQYF; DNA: TGTGCCAGCAGCCCCCCCGGGGGGACAGTCTCCTACGAGCAGTACTTC
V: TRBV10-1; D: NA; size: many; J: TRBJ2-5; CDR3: CASSDSDSSERQYF; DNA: TGCGCCAGCAGTGATTCGGACAGCTCGGAGCGTCAGTACTTC
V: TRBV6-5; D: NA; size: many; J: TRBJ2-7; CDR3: CASSYHYEQYF; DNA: TGTGCCAGCAGTTACCACTACGAGCAGTACTTC
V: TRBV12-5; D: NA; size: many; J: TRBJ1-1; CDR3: CASGWGLWGENTEAFF; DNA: TGTGCTAGTGGTTGGGGCCTATGGGGGGAGAACACTGAAGCTTTCTTT
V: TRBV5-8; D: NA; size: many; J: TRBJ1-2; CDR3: CASSLVGQGHNYGYTF; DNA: TGTGCCAGCAGCTTGGTCGGCCAGGGCCATAACTATGGCTACACCTTC
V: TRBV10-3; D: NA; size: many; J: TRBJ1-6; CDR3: CVIMAQDNSPLHF; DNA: TGTGTCATCATGGCACAGGATAATTCACCCCTCCACTTT
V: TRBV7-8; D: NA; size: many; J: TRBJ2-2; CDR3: CASSLGRTGELFF; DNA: TGTGCCAGCAGCTTGGGACGGACCGGGGAGCTGTTTTTT
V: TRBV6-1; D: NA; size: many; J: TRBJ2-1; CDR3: CASRSGLSSYNEQFF; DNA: TGTGCCAGCAGATCCGGGCTGAGCTCCTACAATGAGCAGTTCTTC
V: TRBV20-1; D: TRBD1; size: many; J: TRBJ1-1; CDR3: CSAFTGGNTEAFF; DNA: TGCAGTGCTTTTACAGGGGGGAACACTGAAGCTTTCTTT
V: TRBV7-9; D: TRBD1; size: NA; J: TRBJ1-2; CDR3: CASSLAGQGSYGYTF; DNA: TGTGCCAGCAGCTTAGCAGGACAGGGGTCCTATGGCTACACCTTC
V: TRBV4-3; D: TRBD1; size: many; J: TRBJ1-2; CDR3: CASSQDKGADGYTF; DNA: TGCGCCAGCAGCCAAGACAAGGGGGCGGATGGCTACACCTTC
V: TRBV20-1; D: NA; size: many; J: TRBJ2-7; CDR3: CSARGGSSLGQQYF; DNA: TGCAGTGCTAGAGGAGGAAGTTCGCTAGGTCAGCAGTACTTC
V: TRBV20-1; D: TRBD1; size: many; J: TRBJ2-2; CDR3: CSALKGQGSAGELFF; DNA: TGCAGTGCTTTAAAAGGACAGGGATCGGCCGGGGAGCTGTTTTTT
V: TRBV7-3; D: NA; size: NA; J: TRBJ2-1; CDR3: CASSLTAGGNEQFF; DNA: TGTGCCAGCAGCTTAACCGCCGGGGGAAATGAGCAGTTCTTC
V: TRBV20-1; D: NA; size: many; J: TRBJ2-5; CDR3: CSAFRTARETQYF; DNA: TGCAGTGCTTTTCGGACCGCCAGAGAGACCCAGTACTTC
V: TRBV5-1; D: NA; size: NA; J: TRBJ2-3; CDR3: CASSLERGPDTQYF; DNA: TGCGCCAGCAGCTTGGAGAGGGGCCCAGATACGCAGTATTTT
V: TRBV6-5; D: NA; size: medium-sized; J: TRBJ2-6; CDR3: CASSKRTGANVLTF; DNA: TGTGCCAGCAGCAAACGTACTGGGGCCAACGTCCTGACTTTC
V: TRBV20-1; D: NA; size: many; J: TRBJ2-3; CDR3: CSAGAGTKADTQYF; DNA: TGCAGTGCCGGGGCCGGGACAAAGGCGGATACGCAGTATTTT
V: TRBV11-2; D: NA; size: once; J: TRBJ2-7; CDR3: CVSSDPPPEQYF; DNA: TGTGTCAGCAGCGACCCTCCCCCCGAGCAGTACTTC
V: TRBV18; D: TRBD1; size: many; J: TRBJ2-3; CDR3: CASSPDRGGGTDTQYF; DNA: TGTGCCAGCTCACCAGACAGGGGAGGAGGGACAGATACGCAGTATTTT
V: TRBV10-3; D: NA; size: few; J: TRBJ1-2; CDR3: CAITRMIAGLSNGYTF; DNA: TGTGCCATCACCAGAATGATTGCAGGGCTTAGTAATGGCTACACCTTC